Below are 12 T cell receptor beta chains sequenced from a single sample in a study of T cells in Graves' hyperthyroidism and ophthalmopathy. Researchers amplified the TCR beta CDR3 regions from RNA transcripts. Primed by the HTBI set, a first-round RT-PCR was run on the TCR CDR3. A single record per CDR3 protein comes from TCRdb applying MiXCR to the multiplex PCR reads. Among under 750,000 distinct CDR3 sequences listed, 18% were seen once. The specimen was blood. The receptors were sampled from a woman in her forties or fifties with Graves' hyperthyroidism that later progressed to Graves' ophthalmopathy.

This clonotype has a single count. J is TRBJ1-1 and V is TRBV7-9, with 8 bases aligning to TRBD1. This CDR3 has 16 residues. The germline V gene encodes CDR1 SEHNR and CDR2 FQNEAQ (reference sequence). The ends lost 1 base at V and 5 bases at J; junction bases unmatched: 9. The CDR3 loop is CASSLVSGQGPTEAFF. In DNA, the CDR3 is TGTGCCAGCAGCTTAGTATCCGGACAGGGACCTACTGAAGCTTTCTTT.

This clonotype was recorded at least ten times. The chain uses TRBV7-8 and TRBJ2-7; 8 bases agree with TRBD1. This CDR3 has 13 amino acids. Trimming at V came to 6 bases and at J to 4 bases, leaving 5 bases not matched to a gene. Germline V gene data show CDR1 as SGHVS and CDR2 as FQNEAQ. CDR3 sequence (DNA): TGTGCCAGCAGTGGCAGGGGGCGGTACGAGCAGTACTTC. Protein sequence: CASSGRGRYEQYF. Using reference TRBV7-8 and TRBJ2-7 for the parts outside the CDR3, the full variable domain is GAGVSQSPRYKVAKRGQDVALRCDPISGHVSLFWYQQALGQGPEFLTYFQNEAQLDKSGLPSDRFFAERPEGSVSTLKIQRTQQEDSAVYLCASSGRGRYEQYFGPGTRLTVT.

This chain uses TRBV7-2 with TRBJ1-5; D ambiguous. CDR1 and CDR2 (germline): SGHTA, FQGNSA. The CDR3 sequence is 14 residues long. Trimming removed 1 base at V and 6 bases at J, with 10 bases between. The chain's CDR3 is CASSLDSLSQPQHF. The CDR3 coding sequence is TGTGCCAGCAGCTTAGACAGTTTAAGTCAGCCCCAGCATTTT.

The chain recombines TRBV6-9 with TRBJ2-6; 7 positions match TRBD1. The CDR3 contains 15 residues. From germline, CDR1 is MNHGY and CDR2 SVAAGI. V lost 4 bases, J lost 3 bases, and 3 bases stayed unmatched. CDR3 sequence reads: CASSLAGGGANVLTF. DNA for the CDR3: TGTGCCAGCAGTTTGGCAGGGGGTGGGGCCAACGTCCTGACTTTC.

This clonotype was observed many times. The CDR3 nucleotides read TGTGCCTGGGCAGGGGTTGGAGAGACCCAGTACTTC. Amino acids: CAWAGVGETQYF. The rearrangement uses TRBV30 and TRBJ2-5; maybe TRBD1 (6 bases). The length of the CDR3 is 12 residues. Germline CDR1 reads GTSNPN; CDR2 reads SVGIG (reference sequence). V was clipped by 5 bases and J by 4 bases, with 11 bases between them.

This clonotype was seen many times. The chain recombines TRBV30 with TRBJ1-6, with D maybe TRBD1 (6 bases). V dropped 4 bases and J dropped 9 bases, with 10 bases sitting between them. Germline CDR1 GTSNPN, CDR2 SVGIG (reference sequence). The CDR3 extends over 12 amino acids. CDR3 loop: CAWTGAVSPLHF. The CDR3 DNA is TGTGCCTGGACAGGGGCGGTTTCACCCCTCCACTTT. Full variable domain (missing parts from reference TRBV30 and TRBJ1-6): SQTIHQWPATLVQPVGSPLSLECTVEGTSNPNLYWYRQAAGRGLQLLFYSVGIGQISSEVPQNLSASRPQDRQFILSSKKLLLSDSGFYLCAWTGAVSPLHFGNGTRLTVT.

CDR3 protein: CASSLGGSDIQYF. CDR3 DNA: TGTGCCAGCAGCTTAGGAGGATCGGACATTCAGTACTTC. The chain carries TRBV7-6 and TRBJ2-4; D is ambiguous. The V gene's germline CDR1 is SGHVS and CDR2 FNYEAQ. Trimming took off 1 base at V and 8 bases at J, with 9 bases between the two ends. The CDR3 runs to 13 residues. The full variable domain, its missing parts supplied by reference TRBV7-6 and TRBJ2-4, is GAGVSQSPRYKVTKRGQDVALRCDPISGHVSLYWYRQALGQGPEFLTYFNYEAQQDKSGLPNDRFSAERPEGSISTLTIQRTEQRDSAMYRCASSLGGSDIQYFGAGTRLSVL.

This clonotype was counted only a few times. V is TRBV5-1 and J is TRBJ2-2, with TRBD2 identical over 7 bases. This CDR3 is 16 amino acids long. The junction had 12 bases not matched to a gene; V was cut back by 7 bases and J by 3 bases. Germline-derived CDR1 and CDR2 are SGHRS and YFSETQ. CDR3 sequence (DNA): TGCGCCAGCCGACCCTCGACTAGCTTCGACACCGGGGAGCTGTTTTTT. As protein: CASRPSTSFDTGELFF.

The CDR3 DNA sequence: TGTGCCAGCAGCGATCAATCCTCTACAACTAATGAAAAACTGTTTTTT. As protein: CASSDQSSTTNEKLFF. The V and J genes are TRBV6-1 and TRBJ1-4; D remains ambiguous. V was trimmed by 6 bases and J by 0 bases, leaving 14 bases between them. Looked up from germline, CDR1 is MNHNS and CDR2 is SASEGT. This CDR3 region has 16 residues.

This clonotype came up a few times. The chain joins TRBV18 to TRBJ1-6; D ambiguous. The germline gives CDR1 KGHSH, CDR2 LQKENI. Trimming left V 3 bases short and J 2 bases short, with 8 bases between. This CDR3 is 15 amino acids long. The CDR3 region has the DNA TGTGCCAGCTCACCGACAAGCCCCTATAATTCACCCCTCCACTTT. Its translation is CASSPTSPYNSPLHF.

This clonotype occurred a few times. This chain connects TRBV19 to TRBJ1-2; possible D gene TRBD1, 5 bases. This CDR3 contains 14 residues. V lost 1 base to trimming and J lost 4 bases, with 10 bases between them. The V gene's germline CDR1 is LNHDA and CDR2 SQIVND (reference sequence). This chain's CDR3 is CASSIGQRAYGYTF. The CDR3 DNA sequence: TGTGCCAGTAGTATAGGACAGAGAGCCTATGGCTACACCTTC.

The rearrangement uses TRBV9 and TRBJ1-6; D perhaps matches TRBD1 (5 bases). The germline V gene encodes CDR1 SGDLS and CDR2 YYNGEE. The CDR3 loop spans 16 amino acids. V dropped 1 base and J dropped 6 bases, with 14 bases sitting between them. The DNA of the CDR3 is TGTGCCAGCAGCGTAAGGGATGCGGGACTTAATTCACCCCTCCACTTT. Its translation: CASSVRDAGLNSPLHF.